One sample yielded the 30 T cell receptor beta chains listed below, sequenced in a study of T cell repertoires in cytomegalovirus infection. TCRdb called the reads again in MiXCR, with one record for every CDR3 protein. The sample lists 150,000 to 200,000 distinct CDR3 sequences, less than 9.5% occurring once. Material: PBMCs. These receptors all stem from a human donor in good health (CMV status not recorded). Some clones in this sample may be carry-over from other donors' samples.

This clonotype showed up many times. The chain links TRBV19 to TRBJ1-5; TRBD1 aligns across 9 bases. Germline-derived CDR1 and CDR2 are LNHDA and SQIVND (reference sequence). V trimming: 6 bases; J trimming: 6 bases; junction bases outside the gene matches: 9. This CDR3 region has 15 residues. DNA of the CDR3: TGTGCCAGTAGGAGCCGGACAGGGGTTTTTCAGCCCCAGCATTTT. Its translation is CASRSRTGVFQPQHF.

This clonotype was counted only a few times. V usage is TRBV20-1 and J usage is TRBJ1-3; D remains unclear. V lost 6 bases and J 3 bases, leaving 12 bases between the germline ends. The CDR3 is 13 residues long. Germline V gives CDR1 DFQATT, CDR2 SNEGSKA (reference sequence). The CDR3 nucleotides are TGCAGTGCCGGAGACACCATTGGAAACACCATATATTTT. It translates to CSAGDTIGNTIYF.

This clonotype showed up many times. V gene TRBV7-8 combines with J gene TRBJ2-7; either TRBD1 or TRBD2 may supply D (5 bases each). Trimming cost V 4 bases and J 0 bases, with 16 bases left between them. Germline V gene sequence: CDR1 SGHVS, CDR2 FQNEAQ. This CDR3 contains 16 residues. Here the CDR3 DNA reads TGTGCCAGCAGCTACGCCTCAACCGGGACCTCCTACGAGCAGTACTTC. Translating it yields CASSYASTGTSYEQYF.

This clonotype has just one count. A read error may explain this, as a much larger clone is one base away. This chain joins TRBV19 and TRBJ1-4, with 9 bases aligning to TRBD1. The V gene's germline CDR1 is LNHDA and CDR2 SQIVND (reference sequence). CDR3 length equals 14 residues. The junction had 7 bases not matched to a gene; V was cut back by 5 bases and J by 9 bases. CDR3 sequence (DNA): TGTGCCAGTAGTCTCCGGGACAGGGACAAAAAACTGTTTTTT. Encoded protein: CASSLRDRDKKLFF.

There are many counts of this clonotype. The chain combines TRBV12-3 or TRBV12-4 with TRBJ1-1; a weak D match, TRBD1 (5 bases). V was clipped by 3 bases and J by 1 base, with 9 bases between them. The CDR3 length is 14 residues. CDR3 coding DNA: TGTGCCAGCAGTTTTCGTAGGGGGAACACTGAAGCTTTCTTT. This gives the protein CASSFRRGNTEAFF.

The V call is TRBV19, the J call TRBJ1-1; 11 bases agree with TRBD1. Germline V gene data show CDR1 as LNHDA and CDR2 as SQIVND (reference sequence). This CDR3 contains 18 residues. J was trimmed by 1 base and V by 4 bases; bases with no gene match: 11. This chain's CDR3 is CASSTTPGQGAPNTEAFF. In DNA form, the CDR3 reads TGTGCCAGTAGTACAACCCCTGGACAGGGGGCCCCGAACACTGAAGCTTTCTTT.

This clonotype was seen repeatedly, ten times or more. This chain connects TRBV20-1 to TRBJ1-2, with D uncertain. Germline values: CDR1 DFQATT, CDR2 SNEGSKA (reference sequence). V was trimmed by 3 bases and J by 7 bases, leaving 18 bases between them. The CDR3 has 14 amino acids. As DNA, the CDR3 is TGCAGTGCTAGCGACGACGGCGAGCGGGCTGGCTACACCTTC. Translation gives CSASDDGERAGYTF.

The chain links TRBV7-2 to TRBJ2-7; 8 nucleotides match TRBD2. The CDR3 contains 19 residues. Trimming at V came to 5 bases and at J to 7 bases, leaving 25 bases not matched to a gene. The V gene's germline CDR1 is SGHTA and CDR2 FQGNSA. The CDR3 DNA reads TGTGCCAGCAGCAGCCGGGGGAGCGGGAGATCGGAGAGGAGATGGGAGCAGTACTTC. As protein: CASSSRGSGRSERRWEQYF.

This clonotype has at least ten counts. The chain recombines TRBV3-1 with TRBJ1-6; TRBD1 matches at 8 bases. Germline CDR1 reads LGHDT; CDR2 reads YNNKEL (reference sequence). The CDR3 covers 16 residues. J gave up 10 bases and V 1 base, and 9 bases lay outside the gene matches. CDR3 loop: CASSQGRTGFRSPLHF. Here the CDR3 DNA reads TGTGCCAGCAGCCAAGGAAGGACAGGGTTTCGATCACCCCTCCACTTT.

The sample holds many counts of this clonotype. This chain links TRBV6-2 or TRBV6-3 with TRBJ2-3, with TRBD2 matching over 13 bases. Germline assignment: CDR1 MNHEY and CDR2 SVGEGT. V lost 5 bases and J lost 0; bases outside the gene matches: 14. This CDR3 is 20 amino acids long. The CDR3 DNA is TGTGCCAGCAGTCCCATAACCGCCGGGACTAGCGGGGTTAGCACAGATACGCAGTATTTT. The encoded protein is CASSPITAGTSGVSTDTQYF.

This clonotype was seen at least ten times. This chain links TRBV12-3 or TRBV12-4 with TRBJ2-7, with D possibly being TRBD2 (7 bases). This CDR3 contains 15 residues. V lost 2 bases, J lost 2 bases, and 13 bases lay in between. CDR3 residues: CASSLRGAVPYEQYF. CDR3 DNA: TGTGCCAGCAGTTTACGGGGGGCGGTCCCCTACGAGCAGTACTTC.

The gene calls are TRBV2 and TRBJ2-1; 10 nucleotides line up with TRBD2. The ends lost 5 bases at V and 9 bases at J; junction bases unmatched: 13. This CDR3 is 16 amino acids long. The germline V gene encodes CDR1 SNHLY and CDR2 FYNNEI. CDR3: CASSLGSLAGVGEQFF. The CDR3 DNA reads as TGTGCCAGCAGTTTAGGTTCGCTAGCGGGAGTTGGTGAGCAGTTCTTC.

The chain carries TRBV12-3 or TRBV12-4 and TRBJ1-2; 8 bases line up with TRBD1. Germline trimming cut 3 bases from V and 7 bases from J; bases unmatched to any gene: 7. This CDR3 has 14 amino acids. The CDR3 DNA follows: TGTGCCAGCAGTTTCTTCGACAGGGGTGGTGGCTACACCTTC. Protein sequence: CASSFFDRGGGYTF.

This clonotype was found many times. V usage is TRBV6-4 and J usage is TRBJ2-7; D gene ambiguous. With 2 bases removed from V and 6 bases from J, the gap between germline ends came to 20 bases. In germline, CDR1 is MRHNA, CDR2 SNTAGT. The CDR3 sequence is 16 residues long. Here the CDR3 DNA reads TGTGCCAGCAGTGACCCCTGGGATCCCGGTTGCGGCGAGCAGTACTTC. Translating it yields CASSDPWDPGCGEQYF.

This clonotype was seen more than once but under ten times. This sequence joins TRBV28 and TRBJ2-7; D gene unclear. Trimming took off 4 bases at V and 2 bases at J, with 18 bases between the two ends. The germline CDR1 and CDR2 sequences are MDHEN and SYDVKM. This CDR3 comprises 16 residues. This CDR3 reads CASSYIPVAAAYEQYF. CDR3 coding DNA: TGTGCCAGCAGTTACATTCCCGTGGCAGCCGCCTACGAGCAGTACTTC.

This clonotype was counted many times. The V gene is TRBV11-2, the J gene TRBJ2-6, with 7 nucleotides matching TRBD2. There are 19 residues in the CDR3. The junction had 8 bases not matched to a gene; V was cut back by 0 bases and J by 0 bases. The germline CDR1 and CDR2 sequences are SGHAT and FQNNGV. CDR3 region: CASSLDPAGVSSGANVLTF. The CDR3 DNA follows: TGTGCCAGCAGCTTAGACCCCGCGGGAGTTAGCTCTGGGGCCAACGTCCTGACTTTC.

The J gene is TRBJ1-2, the V gene TRBV28; the D is unclear. Per the germline V gene, CDR1 is MDHEN and CDR2 is SYDVKM. The V end was cut by 3 bases, the J end by 0 bases, with 17 bases between. There are 17 residues in the CDR3. In DNA form, the CDR3 reads TGTGCCAGCAGTTTTTCAAGTCTCTTCCTTTCTAACTATGGCTACACCTTC. It translates to CASSFSSLFLSNYGYTF.

This clonotype has ten or more counts. This chain links TRBV7-3 with TRBJ2-5, with 9 bases that match TRBD1. Germline CDR1 SGHTA, CDR2 FQGTGA. V gave up 3 bases and J gave up 4 bases; unmatched junction bases: 6. The CDR3 loop spans 15 amino acids. Here the CDR3 DNA reads TGTGCCAGCAGCTTGACCGGGACAGGGATAGAGACCCAGTACTTC. Translating it yields CASSLTGTGIETQYF.

This clonotype was detected only a few times. The genes are TRBV29-1 and TRBJ2-2, with D possibly being TRBD1 or TRBD2 (6 bases each). V shed 1 base and J shed 0 bases, with 9 bases lying between them. Germline loops: CDR1 SQVTM, CDR2 ANQGSEA. The CDR3 is 15 residues long. As DNA, the CDR3 is TGCAGCGTTGAAGGCGGGACATCGAACACCGGGGAGCTGTTTTTT. The encoded protein is CSVEGGTSNTGELFF.

This clonotype was seen at least ten times. The gene calls are TRBV2 and TRBJ2-1, with TRBD1 matching over 9 bases. CDR3 length: 16 residues. V dropped 5 bases and J dropped 0; count of bases not matched to a gene: 5. The germline V gene has CDR1 SNHLY and CDR2 FYNNEI. The CDR3 is CASSRTGDSSYNEQFF. The CDR3 DNA reads as TGTGCCAGCAGTCGGACAGGGGACAGCTCCTACAATGAGCAGTTCTTC. Using reference TRBV2 and TRBJ2-1 for the parts outside the CDR3, the full variable domain is EPEVTQTPSHQVTQMGQEVILRCVPISNHLYFYWYRQILGQKVEFLVSFYNNEISEKSEIFDDQFSVERPDGSNFTLKIRSTKLEDSAMYFCASSRTGDSSYNEQFFGPGTRLTVL.

This clonotype was counted many times. The rearrangement links TRBV20-1 to TRBJ1-5; possible D gene TRBD1, 6 bases. The V gene's germline CDR1 is DFQATT and CDR2 SNEGSKA (reference sequence). The CDR3 is 17 amino acids. The ends were cut back, 0 bases at V and 0 bases at J, with 15 bases in the middle. CDR3 sequence (DNA): TGCAGTGCTAGAGATGCCAGACAGGTCAATAGCAATCAGCCCCAGCATTTT. Translated: CSARDARQVNSNQPQHF.

This clonotype was counted ten times or more. CDR3 region: CASSPTTGRNTEAFF. The CDR3 DNA is TGTGCCAGCAGTCCCACGACAGGGAGGAACACTGAAGCTTTCTTT. The V and J genes are TRBV28 and TRBJ1-1; 7 nucleotides align to TRBD1. This CDR3 has 15 amino acids. After removal of 5 bases from V and 1 base from J, the junction contained 7 bases not matched to a gene. Germline V lookup: CDR1 MDHEN, CDR2 SYDVKM.

V and J are TRBV7-2 and TRBJ2-7, with D possibly being TRBD2 (6 bases). Per germline, CDR1 SGHTA and CDR2 FQGNSA. This CDR3 region has 13 residues. V lost 1 base to trimming and J lost 5 bases, with 9 bases between them. The CDR3 loop is CASSLGRRDEQYF. The CDR3 region has the DNA TGTGCCAGCAGCTTAGGTAGGAGGGACGAGCAGTACTTC.

The V call is TRBV20-1, the J call TRBJ2-1; the match to TRBD2 covers 11 bases. Germline trimming cut 5 bases from V and 4 bases from J; bases unmatched to any gene: 7. This CDR3 is 15 amino acids long. CDR1 is DFQATT, CDR2 SNEGSKA, per germline (reference sequence). CDR3 coding DNA: TGCAGTGCTCAAAGCTCTAGCGGGGGGTACAATGAGCAGTTCTTC. It specifies CSAQSSSGGYNEQFF.

This clonotype was observed at least ten times. This chain connects TRBV7-2 to TRBJ2-7; D remains ambiguous. This CDR3 region has 13 residues. The V end lost 1 base, the J end lost 2 bases, and 6 bases lay between the germline ends. Per the germline V gene, CDR1 is SGHTA and CDR2 is FQGNSA. The CDR3 here is CASSLEFAYEQYF. The CDR3 DNA reads as TGTGCCAGCAGCTTAGAGTTCGCCTACGAGCAGTACTTC.

The chain uses TRBV19 and TRBJ1-5; D might be TRBD1 (5 bases). Germline CDR1 is LNHDA and CDR2 is SQIVND (reference sequence). The CDR3 contains 14 residues. Trimming left V 9 bases short and J 6 bases short, with 18 bases between. The CDR3 sequence is CARPPGGGSQPQHF. The CDR3 DNA follows: TGTGCCAGACCCCCCGGGGGGGGATCTCAGCCCCAGCATTTT.

This clonotype was counted a single time. V usage is TRBV7-2 and J usage is TRBJ1-1; D not certain. The CDR3 has 17 amino acids. Trimming removed 5 bases at V and 12 bases at J, with 31 bases between. CDR1 and CDR2 (germline): SGHTA, FQGNSA. The CDR3 region has the DNA TGTGCCAGCAGCCCCCCCCCCCCCCCCCCCCGCGCCATTGATACTTTCTTT. Translated: CASSPPPPPPRAIDTFF.

The chain links TRBV2 to TRBJ2-1, with 7 bases fitting TRBD2. Trimming removed 8 bases from V and 0 bases from J; junction bases left unmatched: 4. The CDR3 contains 14 residues. Germline CDR1 and CDR2: SNHLY and FYNNEI. CDR3 loop: CASFSGLSYNEQFF. The CDR3 DNA reads TGTGCCAGCTTTAGCGGGCTCTCCTACAATGAGCAGTTCTTC.

Ten or more counts support this clonotype. This sequence joins TRBV2 and TRBJ2-1, with a weak D call TRBD2 (5 bases). Germline values: CDR1 SNHLY, CDR2 FYNNEI. This CDR3 is built from 12 residues. The ends were cut back, 7 bases at V and 8 bases at J, with 12 bases in the middle. The CDR3 DNA is TGTGCCAGCATCCTAGCTGGGCATGAGCAGTTCTTC. Encoded protein: CASILAGHEQFF.

There are a few counts of this clonotype. The chain uses TRBV15 and TRBJ1-5; D gene ambiguous. The germline V gene encodes CDR1 LNHNV and CDR2 YYDKDF (reference sequence). The V end lost 0 bases, the J end lost 4 bases, and 13 bases lay between the germline ends. The CDR3 extends over 16 amino acids. CDR3 nucleotide sequence: TGTGCCACCAGCAGAGACTTGGTGGGCCGAAATCAGCCCCAGCATTTT. It yields the protein CATSRDLVGRNQPQHF.